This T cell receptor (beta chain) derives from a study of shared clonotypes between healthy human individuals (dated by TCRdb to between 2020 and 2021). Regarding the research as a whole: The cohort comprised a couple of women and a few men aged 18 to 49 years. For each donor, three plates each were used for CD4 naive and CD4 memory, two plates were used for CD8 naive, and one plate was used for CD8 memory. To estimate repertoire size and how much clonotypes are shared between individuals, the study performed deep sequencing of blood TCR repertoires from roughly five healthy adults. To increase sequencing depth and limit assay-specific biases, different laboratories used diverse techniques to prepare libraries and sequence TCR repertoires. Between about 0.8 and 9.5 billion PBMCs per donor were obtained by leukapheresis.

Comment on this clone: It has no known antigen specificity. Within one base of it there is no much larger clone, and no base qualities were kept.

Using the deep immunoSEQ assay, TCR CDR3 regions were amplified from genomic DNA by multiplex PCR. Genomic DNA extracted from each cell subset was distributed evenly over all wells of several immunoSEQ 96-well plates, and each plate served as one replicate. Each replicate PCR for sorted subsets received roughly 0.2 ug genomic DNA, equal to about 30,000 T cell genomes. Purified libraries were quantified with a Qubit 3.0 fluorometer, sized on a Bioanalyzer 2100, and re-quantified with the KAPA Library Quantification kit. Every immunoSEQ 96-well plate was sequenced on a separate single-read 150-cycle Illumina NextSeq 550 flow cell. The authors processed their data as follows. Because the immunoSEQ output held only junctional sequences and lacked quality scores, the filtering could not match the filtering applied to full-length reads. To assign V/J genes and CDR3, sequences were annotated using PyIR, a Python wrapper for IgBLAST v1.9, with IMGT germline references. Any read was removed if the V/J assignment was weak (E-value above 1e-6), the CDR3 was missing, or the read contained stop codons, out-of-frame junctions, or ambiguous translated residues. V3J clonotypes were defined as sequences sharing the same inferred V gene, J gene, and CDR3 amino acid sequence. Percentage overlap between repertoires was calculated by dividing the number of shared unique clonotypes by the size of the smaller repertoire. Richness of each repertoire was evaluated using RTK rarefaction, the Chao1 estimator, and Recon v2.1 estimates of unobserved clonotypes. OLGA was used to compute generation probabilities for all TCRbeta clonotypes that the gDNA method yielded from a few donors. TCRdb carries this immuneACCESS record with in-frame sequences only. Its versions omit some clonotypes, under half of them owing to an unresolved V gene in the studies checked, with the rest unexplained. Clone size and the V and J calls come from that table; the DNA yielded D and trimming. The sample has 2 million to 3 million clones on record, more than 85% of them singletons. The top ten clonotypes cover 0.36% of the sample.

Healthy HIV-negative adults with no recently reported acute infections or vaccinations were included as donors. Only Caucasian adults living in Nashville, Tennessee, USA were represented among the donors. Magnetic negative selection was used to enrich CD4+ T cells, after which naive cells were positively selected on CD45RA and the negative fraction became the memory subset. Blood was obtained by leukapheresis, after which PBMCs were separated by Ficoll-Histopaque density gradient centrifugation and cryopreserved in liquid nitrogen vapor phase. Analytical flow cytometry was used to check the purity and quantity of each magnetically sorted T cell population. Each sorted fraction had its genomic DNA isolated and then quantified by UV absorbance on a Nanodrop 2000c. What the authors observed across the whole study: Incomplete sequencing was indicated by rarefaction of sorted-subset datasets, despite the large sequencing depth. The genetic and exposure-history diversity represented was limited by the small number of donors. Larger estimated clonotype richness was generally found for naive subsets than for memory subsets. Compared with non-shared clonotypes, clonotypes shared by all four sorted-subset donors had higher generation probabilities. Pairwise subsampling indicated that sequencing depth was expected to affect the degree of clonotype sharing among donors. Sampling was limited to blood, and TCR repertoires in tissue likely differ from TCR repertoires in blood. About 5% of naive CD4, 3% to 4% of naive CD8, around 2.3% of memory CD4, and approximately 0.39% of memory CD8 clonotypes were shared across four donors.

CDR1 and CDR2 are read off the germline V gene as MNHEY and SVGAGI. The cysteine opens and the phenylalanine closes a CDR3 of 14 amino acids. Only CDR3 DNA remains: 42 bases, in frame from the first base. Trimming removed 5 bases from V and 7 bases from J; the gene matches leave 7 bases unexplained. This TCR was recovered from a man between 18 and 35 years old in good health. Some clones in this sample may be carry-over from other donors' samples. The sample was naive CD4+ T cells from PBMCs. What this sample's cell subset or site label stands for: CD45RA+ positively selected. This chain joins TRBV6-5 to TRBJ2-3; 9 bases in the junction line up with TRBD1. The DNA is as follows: TGTGCCAGCAGTGACACAGGGGGCGCGAATACGCAGTATTTT. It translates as CASSDTGGANTQYF.